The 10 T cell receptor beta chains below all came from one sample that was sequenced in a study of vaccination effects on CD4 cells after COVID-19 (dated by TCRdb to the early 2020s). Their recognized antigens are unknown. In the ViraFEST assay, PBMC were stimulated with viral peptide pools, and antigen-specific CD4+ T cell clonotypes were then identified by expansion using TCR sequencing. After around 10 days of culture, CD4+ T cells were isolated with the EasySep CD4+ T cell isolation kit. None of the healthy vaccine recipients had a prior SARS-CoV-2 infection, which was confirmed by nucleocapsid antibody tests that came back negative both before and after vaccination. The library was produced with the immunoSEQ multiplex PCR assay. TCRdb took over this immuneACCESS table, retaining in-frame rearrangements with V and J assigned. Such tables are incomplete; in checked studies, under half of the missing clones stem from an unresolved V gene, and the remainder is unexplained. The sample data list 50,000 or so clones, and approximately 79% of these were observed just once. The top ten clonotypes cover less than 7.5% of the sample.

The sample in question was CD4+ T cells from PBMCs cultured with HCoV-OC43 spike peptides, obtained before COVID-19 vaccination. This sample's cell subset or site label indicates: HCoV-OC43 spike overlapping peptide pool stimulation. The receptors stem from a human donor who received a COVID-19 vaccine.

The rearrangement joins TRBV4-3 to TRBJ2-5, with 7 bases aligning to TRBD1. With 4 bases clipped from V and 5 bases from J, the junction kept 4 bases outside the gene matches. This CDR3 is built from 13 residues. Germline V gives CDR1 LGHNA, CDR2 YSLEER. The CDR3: CASSRGGAETQYF. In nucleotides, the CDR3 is TGCGCCAGCAGCCGAGGGGGCGCCGAGACCCAGTACTTC.

CDR3: CASSVTSGGFTDTQYF. For the CDR3, the DNA is TGTGCCAGCAGTGTGACTAGCGGGGGATTCACAGATACGCAGTATTTT. The chain joins TRBV6-1 to TRBJ2-3; 12 bases are a match to TRBD2. Per the germline V gene, CDR1 is MNHNS and CDR2 is SASEGT. The CDR3 is 16 residues long. V lost 4 bases, J lost 2 bases, and 4 bases stayed unmatched.

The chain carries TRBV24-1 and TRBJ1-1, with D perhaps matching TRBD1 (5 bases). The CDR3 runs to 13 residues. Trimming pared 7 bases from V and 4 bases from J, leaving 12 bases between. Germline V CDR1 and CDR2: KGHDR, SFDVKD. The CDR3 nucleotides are TGTGCCACCAGGCAGGGTCATGGCACTGAAGCTTTCTTT. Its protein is CATRQGHGTEAFF.

The CDR3 is CASTPTGNINYGYTF. The DNA for the CDR3 is TGTGCCAGCACCCCAACAGGGAACATTAACTATGGCTACACCTTC. The chain couples TRBV6-5 to TRBJ1-2, with a possible D match to TRBD1 (6 bases). This CDR3 is 15 amino acids long. V lost 7 bases, J lost 1 base, and 16 bases lay in between. CDR1 is MNHEY and CDR2 is SVGAGI in the germline V gene.

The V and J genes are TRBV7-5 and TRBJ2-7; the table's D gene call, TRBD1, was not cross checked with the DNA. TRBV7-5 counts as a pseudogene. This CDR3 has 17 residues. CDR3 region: CARSGPHRGRSSYEQYV. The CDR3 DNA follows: TGTGCCAGAAGCGGGCCTCACAGGGGACGGAGCTCCTACGAGCAGTACGTC.

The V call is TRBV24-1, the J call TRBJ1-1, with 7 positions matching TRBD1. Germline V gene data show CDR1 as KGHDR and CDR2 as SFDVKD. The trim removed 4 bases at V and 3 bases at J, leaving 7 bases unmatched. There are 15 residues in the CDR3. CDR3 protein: CATSDPRTGDTEAFF. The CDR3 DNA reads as TGTGCCACCAGTGACCCTCGGACAGGCGACACTGAAGCTTTCTTT.

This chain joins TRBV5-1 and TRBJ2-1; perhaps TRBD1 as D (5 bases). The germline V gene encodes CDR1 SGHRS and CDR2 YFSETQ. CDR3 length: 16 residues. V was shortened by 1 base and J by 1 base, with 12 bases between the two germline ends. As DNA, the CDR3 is TGCGCCAGCAGCTTGCGACAGCTAAGTTCCTACAATGAGCAGTTCTTC. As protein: CASSLRQLSSYNEQFF.

Written as DNA, the CDR3 is TGTGCCAGCAGCAGCGGGACAGGGGGGCCGTTGGATACGCAGTATTTT. Protein product: CASSSGTGGPLDTQYF. The rearrangement uses TRBV9 and TRBJ2-3, with 11 bases lining up with TRBD1. Germline values: CDR1 SGDLS, CDR2 YYNGEE. The ends lost 4 bases at V and 6 bases at J; junction bases unmatched: 10. This CDR3 has 16 residues.

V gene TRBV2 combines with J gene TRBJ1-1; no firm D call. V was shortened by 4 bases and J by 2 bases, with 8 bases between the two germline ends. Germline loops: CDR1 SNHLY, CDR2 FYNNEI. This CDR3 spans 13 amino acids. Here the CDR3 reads CASSGQINTEAFF. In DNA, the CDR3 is TGTGCCAGCAGTGGCCAGATAAACACTGAAGCTTTCTTT.

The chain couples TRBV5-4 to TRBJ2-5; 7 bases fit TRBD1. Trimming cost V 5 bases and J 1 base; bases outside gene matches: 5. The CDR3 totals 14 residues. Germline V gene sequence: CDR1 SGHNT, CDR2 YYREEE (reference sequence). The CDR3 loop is CASSGGQTQETQYF. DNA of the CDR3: TGTGCCAGCAGTGGGGGACAGACCCAAGAGACCCAGTACTTC.